A single sample is the source of the 19 T cell receptor beta chains below, sequenced in a study of T cell repertoires in cytomegalovirus infection. TCRdb fed the reads into MiXCR, producing one record per CDR3 protein. This table has about 250,000 distinct CDR3 sequences, about 18% appearing once. The sample was CD8+ T cells from PBMCs. These receptors came from a human donor in good health (CMV status not recorded). Some clones in this sample may be carry-over from other donors' samples.

Notes on this clonotype: A much larger clone is a single base away; this may be a read error. The J gene is TRBJ2-1, the V gene TRBV4-1, with a tentative D call TRBD2 (6 bases). Per the germline V gene, CDR1 is MGHRA and CDR2 is YSYEKL. This CDR3 spans 17 amino acids. CDR3 coding DNA: TGCGCCAGCAGCCAAGAAATTGCGGGAACTACCTACTATGAGCAGTTCTTC. Its protein product is CASSQEIAGTTYYEQFF.

This clonotype was counted only a few times. V usage is TRBV9 and J usage is TRBJ1-3; maybe TRBD1 (5 bases). V gave up 6 bases and J gave up 0 bases, with 10 bases separating them. CDR3 length equals 14 residues. Germline V gene data show CDR1 as SGDLS and CDR2 as YYNGEE. CDR3 loop: CASTGGSSGNTIYF. In nucleotides, the CDR3 is TGTGCCAGCACCGGGGGGAGCTCTGGAAACACCATATATTTT.

This chain links TRBV5-1 with TRBJ2-1; no definite D call. Germline values: CDR1 SGHRS, CDR2 YFSETQ. The CDR3 totals 14 residues. The V and J ends lost 3 bases and 4 bases respectively, with 11 bases between them. The chain's CDR3 is CASSYQTPYNEQFF. DNA of the CDR3: TGCGCCAGCAGCTATCAGACACCATACAATGAGCAGTTCTTC.

In this sample, this clonotype turned up a few times. The rearrangement uses TRBV12-5 and TRBJ1-1; 8 bases are shared with TRBD1. Germline CDR1 and CDR2: LGHNT and FRNRAP. Trimming took 5 bases from V and 7 from J; bases not matched to a gene: 15. The CDR3 spans 16 residues. The CDR3 spells CASGHYGDRPSGEAFF. The DNA for the CDR3 is TGTGCTAGTGGTCATTATGGGGACAGGCCGAGTGGTGAAGCTTTCTTT.

V gene TRBV28 combines with J gene TRBJ2-5; D call uncertain. The germline CDR1 and CDR2 sequences are MDHEN and SYDVKM. V gave up 4 bases and J gave up 0 bases, with 6 bases separating them. The CDR3 runs to 13 residues. Here the CDR3 DNA reads TGTGCCAGCAGTTACAAGTACCAAGAGACCCAGTACTTC. Amino acid sequence: CASSYKYQETQYF.

The V call is TRBV4-3, the J call TRBJ2-5; 12 bases line up with TRBD2. This CDR3 region has 16 residues. V gave up 0 bases and J gave up 1 base; unmatched junction bases: 0. The germline CDR1 and CDR2 sequences are LGHNA and YSLEER. The CDR3 here is CASSQETSGGQETQYF. The CDR3 DNA sequence: TGCGCCAGCAGCCAAGAGACTAGCGGGGGCCAAGAGACCCAGTACTTC.

This clonotype was detected many times. The gene calls are TRBV28 and TRBJ1-2; weak D call: TRBD1 (6 bases). The CDR3 has 15 amino acids. Trimming stripped 4 bases from V and 6 bases from J, with 18 bases between. Per germline, CDR1 MDHEN and CDR2 SYDVKM. CDR3 nucleotide sequence: TGTGCCAGCAGTTCCTTCAGGGGACCGCTGGATGGCTACACCTTC. Encoded protein: CASSSFRGPLDGYTF.

At least ten counts were recorded for this clonotype. The V and J genes are TRBV7-6 and TRBJ2-2; 9 bases are a match to TRBD1. The CDR3 length is 16 residues. With V trimmed by 3 bases and J by 6 bases, 8 bases remained unmatched. CDR1 is SGHVS and CDR2 is FNYEAQ in the germline V gene. CDR3 sequence reads: CASSLGRDRVPGELFF. The CDR3 DNA reads TGTGCCAGCAGCTTGGGTCGGGACAGGGTACCCGGGGAGCTGTTTTTT.

This clonotype was seen a handful of times. The chain uses TRBV28 and TRBJ2-7; 9 bases match TRBD1. The germline V gene encodes CDR1 MDHEN and CDR2 SYDVKM. The CDR3 totals 15 residues. V trimming: 1 base; J trimming: 1 base; junction bases outside the gene matches: 2. This CDR3 reads CASSLSGQGSYEQYF. CDR3 sequence (DNA): TGTGCCAGCAGTTTATCTGGACAGGGGTCCTACGAGCAGTACTTC.

This clonotype showed up just a few times. The chain combines TRBV5-6 with TRBJ2-7; the D gene could be TRBD1 or TRBD2 (5 bases each). There are 12 residues in the CDR3. Germline V CDR1 and CDR2: SGHDT, YYEEEE. V shed 7 bases and J shed 7 bases, with 15 bases lying between them. The CDR3 nucleotides read TGTGCCAGCCGGTATGGGGGTGGGGAGCAGTACTTC. Translating it yields CASRYGGGEQYF.

This clonotype was observed many times. The CDR3 loop reads CASSLVRGGSDTQYF. Here the CDR3 DNA reads TGTGCCAGCAGCTTAGTTCGGGGGGGCTCAGATACGCAGTATTTT. This rearrangement joins TRBV7-3 to TRBJ2-3, with 8 bases identical to TRBD2. J gave up 4 bases and V 2 bases, and 5 bases lay outside the gene matches. Germline CDR1 and CDR2: SGHTA and FQGTGA. The CDR3 is made up of 15 amino acids.

This clonotype has ten or more counts. The rearrangement uses TRBV7-2 and TRBJ1-2, with 8 bases aligning to TRBD1. The CDR3 sequence is 13 residues long. CDR1 and CDR2 from the germline V gene are SGHTA and FQGNSA. V shed 4 bases and J 10 bases; nucleotides not matched to a gene: 8. As DNA, the CDR3 is TGTGCCAGCAGCTCCGGGGGGACAGGTCACTACACCTTC. The encoded protein is CASSSGGTGHYTF.

This clonotype was observed at least ten times. The V and J genes are TRBV7-9 and TRBJ1-1; possibly TRBD1 for D (6 bases). The CDR3 has 15 residues. CDR1 and CDR2 from the germline V gene are SEHNR and FQNEAQ (reference sequence). Trimming removed 5 bases at V and 0 bases at J, with 13 bases between. CDR3 coding DNA: TGTGCCAGCAGCCGCCAGACAGGTATGAACACTGAAGCTTTCTTT. Translated: CASSRQTGMNTEAFF.

The chain employs TRBV6-5 and TRBJ1-3; no clear D gene. The CDR3 is 13 amino acids. Germline CDR1 is MNHEY and CDR2 is SVGAGI. With 5 bases removed from V and 0 bases from J, the gap between germline ends came to 5 bases. The CDR3 DNA follows: TGTGCCAGCAGTAATAACTCTGGAAACACCATATATTTT. As protein: CASSNNSGNTIYF.

This chain joins TRBV6-5 and TRBJ2-3; possibly TRBD1 for D (7 bases). CDR1 and CDR2 (germline): MNHEY, SVGAGI. This CDR3 is 17 amino acids long. V was cut by 0 bases and J by 2 bases, with 15 bases left in between. DNA for the CDR3: TGTGCCAGCAGTTACTCCCCGCCAGGGGGGCCCACAGATACGCAGTATTTT. As protein: CASSYSPPGGPTDTQYF.

This clonotype was picked up many times. This chain connects TRBV7-2 to TRBJ2-1, with unresolved D. The CDR3 has 19 residues. Trimming shortened V by 1 base and J by 2 bases, and 21 bases separated the two germline ends. Germline V gene data show CDR1 as SGHTA and CDR2 as FQGNSA. CDR3 protein: CASSLEIWWAPPPYNEQFF. CDR3 in DNA: TGTGCCAGCAGCTTAGAAATATGGTGGGCGCCGCCCCCCTACAATGAGCAGTTCTTC.

This clonotype occurred many times. At one end the junction does not follow the germline gene, possibly because of a read error. The chain joins TRBV3-1 to TRBJ1-6; 7 bases align to TRBD1. Germline values: CDR1 LGHDT, CDR2 YNNKEL (reference sequence). The CDR3 length is 16 residues. The CDR3 nucleotides read TGTGCCAGCACCCAACTACCGGGACAGAATAATTCACCCCTCCACTTT. It encodes CASTQLPGQNNSPLHF.

The chain joins TRBV28 to TRBJ2-4; 8 positions agree with TRBD2. The CDR3 loop spans 17 amino acids. J gave up 0 bases and V 5 bases, and 9 bases lay outside the gene matches. CDR1 and CDR2 (germline): MDHEN, SYDVKM. CDR3 in DNA: TGTGCCAGCAGTGGGATAGCGGGGTCGCTAGCCAAAAACATTCAGTACTTC. Its protein is CASSGIAGSLAKNIQYF.

The chain couples TRBV20-1 to TRBJ1-1; maybe TRBD1 (6 bases). Germline CDR1 is DFQATT and CDR2 is SNEGSKA (reference sequence). V was cut by 0 bases and J by 0 bases, with 23 bases left in between. The CDR3 has 19 residues. CDR3 coding DNA: TGCAGTGCTAGAGATTGGGGACGACAGGACCCAGAATTGAACACTGAAGCTTTCTTT. Translation: CSARDWGRQDPELNTEAFF.